The 6 T cell receptor beta chains in this list originate from one sample, sequenced in a study of blood T cell repertoires in COVID-19. The method was immunoSEQ multiplex PCR; TCRdb's version includes in-frame clones alone and lacks a portion of them. The data hold 150,000 to 200,000 clones, with around 80% observed a single time. Sample: peripheral blood. The receptors here all came from a man aged 60 to 69 with active or convalescent COVID-19.

CDR3 protein: CASSLWSVDTQYF. The DNA of the CDR3 is TGTGCCAGCAGCTTGTGGAGCGTAGATACGCAGTATTTT. This chain connects TRBV5-6 to TRBJ2-3; D unresolved. Germline V CDR1 and CDR2: SGHDT, YYEEEE. CDR3 length: 13 amino acids. V lost 1 base and J 5 bases, leaving 8 bases between the germline ends. Looking up the rest from reference TRBV5-6 and TRBJ2-3 gives the full variable domain: DAGVTQSPTHLIKTRGQQVTLRCSPKSGHDTVSWYQQALGQGPQFIFQYYEEEERQRGNFPDRFSGHQFPNYSSELNVNALLLGDSALYLCASSLWSVDTQYFGPGTRLTVL.

This clone was counted only a few times. V gene TRBV5-6 combines with J gene TRBJ1-5; 9 bases match TRBD1. CDR1 is SGHDT and CDR2 is YYEEEE in the germline V gene. V lost 5 bases to trimming and J lost 3 bases; unmatched junction nucleotides: 6. The CDR3 runs to 15 residues. The CDR3 sequence is CASSNRGPNNQPQHF. CDR3 sequence (DNA): TGTGCCAGCAGTAACAGGGGGCCAAACAATCAGCCCCAGCATTTT.

This sequence joins TRBV10-3 and TRBJ2-2; TRBD1 aligns across 10 bases. The germline V gene has CDR1 ENHRY and CDR2 SYGVKD. The CDR3 has 16 amino acids. V was clipped by 10 bases and J by 6 bases; unmatched bases: 14. Written as DNA, the CDR3 is TGTGCCACCTTTTCTGGTGTGGGACAGGGGTCCGGGGAGCTGTTTTTT. Amino acid sequence: CATFSGVGQGSGELFF.

V and J are TRBV19 and TRBJ2-2; 9 bases line up with TRBD2. There are 16 residues in the CDR3. J was trimmed by 7 bases and V by 5 bases; bases with no gene match: 11. Germline V gene lookup returns CDR1 LNHDA and CDR2 SQIVND (reference sequence). This CDR3 is CASSPRGREGVGELFF. The CDR3 DNA reads as TGTGCCAGTAGTCCCCGCGGGCGGGAGGGGGTCGGGGAGCTGTTTTTT.

The rearrangement joins TRBV7-2 to TRBJ2-7; 8 positions agree with TRBD1. This CDR3 comprises 15 residues. V was pared by 2 bases and J by 3 bases, with 6 bases of the junction left unmatched. Germline CDR1 and CDR2: SGHTA and FQGNSA. The CDR3 sequence: CASSLSWDRIYEQYF. CDR3 bases: TGTGCCAGCAGCTTATCGTGGGACAGGATCTACGAGCAGTACTTC.

The V gene is TRBV7-8, the J gene TRBJ1-5; TRBD1 might be the D (5 bases). The length of the CDR3 is 15 residues. Trimming removed 5 bases from V and 3 bases from J, with 14 bases in between. Per germline, CDR1 SGHVS and CDR2 FQNEAQ. The DNA of the CDR3 is TGTGCCAGCAGCGACTCCGGGACTCTCAATCAGCCCCAGCATTTT. Its protein is CASSDSGTLNQPQHF.